This T cell receptor (beta chain) was observed in a study of shared clonotypes between healthy human individuals. None of the donors, who were healthy HIV-negative adults, had recently had acute infections or vaccinations. V gave up 1 base and J gave up 7 bases, with 12 bases separating them. The CDR3 loop spans 14 amino acids. From germline, CDR1 is SGHKS and CDR2 YYEKEE (reference sequence). In the original processing: Junction-only immunoSEQ data arrived without quality scores, meaning filtering differed. Generated by immunoSEQ multiplex PCR, the TCRdb table keeps only in-frame clones and is missing some. For V, J and clone size, that table is used; D and trimming come from the DNA. Altogether fewer than 130,000 clones are present, about 72% being singletons, with the ten largest covering around 24%.

This clonotype was sampled from a woman in her 30s in good health. The chain is built from TRBV5-5 and TRBJ2-1; possible D gene TRBD2, 6 bases. The material sequenced was memory CD8+ T cells sorted from blood. Specified subset: CD45RO+ cells pooled with CCR7-negative TemRA cells. The CDR3 nucleotides read TGTGCCAGCAGCTTGATCGGGAGCGGTAATGAGCAGTTCTTC. Translated: CASSLIGSGNEQFF.